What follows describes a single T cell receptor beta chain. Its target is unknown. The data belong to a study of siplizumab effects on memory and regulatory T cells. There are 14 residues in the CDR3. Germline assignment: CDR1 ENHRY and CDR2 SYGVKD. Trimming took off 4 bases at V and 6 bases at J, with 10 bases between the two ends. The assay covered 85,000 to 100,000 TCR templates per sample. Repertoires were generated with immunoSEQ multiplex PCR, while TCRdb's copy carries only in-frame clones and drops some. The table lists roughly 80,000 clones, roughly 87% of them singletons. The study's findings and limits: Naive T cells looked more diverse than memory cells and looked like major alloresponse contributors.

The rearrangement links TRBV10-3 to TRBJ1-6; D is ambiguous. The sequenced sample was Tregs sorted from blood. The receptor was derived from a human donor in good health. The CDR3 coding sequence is TGTGCCATCAGTGTAGACCAGTTTAATTCACCCCTCCACTTT. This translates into CAISVDQFNSPLHF.